This T cell receptor beta chain was sequenced for a study of response to subunit inactivated influenza vaccine. Overall study findings and caveats: The authors proposed limited new T cell recruitment per seasonal influenza vaccination.

The CDR3 loop spans 15 amino acids. The V end was cut by 2 bases, the J end by 3 bases, with 13 bases between. CDR1 is SEHNR, CDR2 FQNEAQ, per germline (reference sequence). About this clonotype itself: Its antigen is unidentified.

TCRdb redid the calling of the RT-PCR reads with MiXCR, one entry per CDR3 protein. Of about 300,000 distinct CDR3 sequences listed, roughly 22% are singletons. This TCR came from a man in his fifties or sixties who received an inactivated influenza vaccine. Sequenced here: PBMCs from blood, sampled around 22 months after vaccination. The chain combines TRBV7-9 with TRBJ1-2; D perhaps matches TRBD1 (6 bases). The CDR3 DNA reads as TGTGCCAGCAGCTTACGGGACAACGCGGACTATGGCTACACCTTC. It codes for CASSLRDNADYGYTF.